The entry below gives a single T cell receptor (beta chain) sequence along with its context. Authors' analysis steps: How many nucleated cells were present was estimated from reference gene primer amplification. This table comes from immunoSEQ multiplex PCR, and its TCRdb copy is limited to in-frame clones, with some not included. The V and J calls and clone size come from that table; D and trimming were worked out from the DNA. The sample has under 200,000 clones; more than 65% are singletons. Clinical history as reported by participants underpinned cohort assignment. The sample is drawn from a study of blood T cell repertoires in COVID-19. Germline-derived CDR1 and CDR2 are LNHDA and SQIVND (reference sequence). This CDR3 has 16 amino acids. V shed 8 bases and J shed 3 bases, with 20 bases lying between them.

What was sequenced was PBMCs or T cells enriched from blood (not recorded which). This receptor was taken from a man aged 50 or older who had recovered from COVID-19. The V gene is TRBV19, the J gene TRBJ1-3, with D perhaps TRBD1 (6 bases). The CDR3 sequence is CASGQYTSKGGNTIYF. The CDR3 DNA reads TGTGCCAGTGGACAGTATACCTCAAAAGGTGGAAACACCATATATTTT.